This entry is about one T cell receptor beta chain. These data come from a study of T cell responses to AZD1222 COVID-19 vaccine. The table came from immunoSEQ multiplex PCR; TCRdb's copy has only in-frame clones and leaves some out. Among more than 85,000 clones listed, roughly 90% were seen once. Here the sequenced sample was peripheral blood, taken 28 days after the second AZD1222 dose. The sequence came from an adult who received the AZD1222 COVID-19 vaccine.

The DNA for the CDR3 is TGTGCCAGCACCCCCGGACAGGGCCCCTGGACTGAAGCTTTCTTT. It encodes CASTPGQGPWTEAFF. The V gene is TRBV11-2, the J gene TRBJ1-1; 8 nucleotides agree with TRBD1. Germline V gene sequence: CDR1 SGHAT, CDR2 FQNNGV. The ends lost 7 bases at V and 5 bases at J; junction bases unmatched: 12. There are 15 residues in the CDR3.